The sequence of this TCR beta chain was determined in a study of blood T cell repertoires in COVID-19. On the study more broadly: Samples came from the United States, Italy and Spain, spanning acute and convalescent COVID-19.

This CDR3 is 14 amino acids long. The ends were cut back, 2 bases at V and 7 bases at J, with 12 bases in the middle. Germline lookup yields CDR1 SNHLY and CDR2 FYNNEI. Living in 24 US areas, the participants were between roughly 18 and 89 years of age. Resolution of symptoms, clearance, or two negative PCRs was present in recovered Cohort 3 donors. Per the original data handling: The authors estimated nucleated cell counts from reference gene primer amplification. Here immunoSEQ multiplex PCR was the method, and the copy in TCRdb shows in-frame clones only, minus some. V, J and clone size were drawn from that table, and D and trimming were deduced from the DNA. This table has roughly 300,000 clones, approximately 92% appearing once.

V and J are TRBV2 and TRBJ2-1; D perhaps matches TRBD2 (6 bases). The origin of this receptor is a woman aged 30 to 39 who had recovered from COVID-19. The sequenced material came from PBMCs or T cells enriched from blood (not recorded which). The CDR3 is CASSETGVSNEQFF. The CDR3 DNA sequence: TGTGCCAGCAGTGAAACGGGAGTATCAAATGAGCAGTTCTTC. The entire variable domain, with the rest obtained from reference TRBV2 and TRBJ2-1, is as follows: EPEVTQTPSHQVTQMGQEVILRCVPISNHLYFYWYRQILGQKVEFLVSFYNNEISEKSEIFDDQFSVERPDGSNFTLKIRSTKLEDSAMYFCASSETGVSNEQFFGPGTRLTVL.